The 30 T cell receptor beta chains listed next were all sequenced from one sample in a study of regulatory T cells in long-lasting Graves disease. The time point: newly diagnosed GD, antithyroid drugs for less than 3 months. PBMC RNA was the source of the TCR library. Arm-PCR of CDR3 regions and iRepertoire HTBI primers were the basis on which TCR beta libraries were built. Via MiXCR, TCRdb re-called the multiplex PCR reads, giving one row per CDR3 protein. The data show around 500,000 distinct CDR3 sequences, around an eighth seen once. The data also belong to a second study, concerning T cells in Graves' hyperthyroidism and ophthalmopathy.

The sample was peripheral blood mononuclear cells (PBMCs), taken at new diagnosis, from a patient treated with antithyroid drugs. These receptors were collected from a young man with Graves disease.

This clonotype was seen a few times. The rearrangement uses TRBV19 and TRBJ1-2, with a possible D match to TRBD1 (6 bases). In germline, CDR1 is LNHDA, CDR2 SQIVND (reference sequence). Trimming took 10 bases from V and 5 from J, leaving 29 bases between them. The CDR3 spans 17 residues. In DNA form, the CDR3 reads TGTGCCACCGCCTCGCGTACAGGGTTGGGGAACTGGTATGGCTACACCTTC. Encoded protein: CATASRTGLGNWYGYTF.

The rearrangement links TRBV9 to TRBJ2-5, with D perhaps TRBD1 (6 bases). The V and J ends lost 2 bases and 2 bases respectively, with 16 bases between them. Germline V lookup: CDR1 SGDLS, CDR2 YYNGEE. The CDR3 spans 16 residues. The CDR3 protein is CASSVGGWTLQETQYF. CDR3 DNA sequence: TGTGCCAGCAGCGTTGGGGGCTGGACTTTACAAGAGACCCAGTACTTC.

There are many counts of this clonotype. V is TRBV7-2 and J is TRBJ2-7, with D tentatively TRBD2 (7 bases). CDR3 length equals 14 residues. The V gene's germline CDR1 is SGHTA and CDR2 FQGNSA. V gave up 1 base and J gave up 2 bases, with 9 bases separating them. The CDR3 here is CASSLEGGAYEQYF. The CDR3 region has the DNA TGTGCCAGCAGCTTAGAGGGGGGGGCCTACGAGCAGTACTTC.

The chain carries TRBV24-1 and TRBJ2-3; 8 bases agree with TRBD2. The trim removed 3 bases at V and 3 bases at J, leaving 7 bases unmatched. The germline gives CDR1 KGHDR, CDR2 SFDVKD. The CDR3 loop spans 16 amino acids. DNA of the CDR3: TGTGCCACCAGTGATATCTCAGCGGGAGAGACAGATACGCAGTATTTT. Translated: CATSDISAGETDTQYF.

This clonotype appeared many times. At one boundary the junction diverges from the germline segment, which might be a read error. The chain combines TRBV7-7 with TRBJ2-6; D ambiguous. The CDR3 runs to 14 residues. Germline V lookup: CDR1 SSHAT, CDR2 FNYEAQ (reference sequence). CDR3 DNA: TGTGCTAGCAGCCCCCAGCCTGGGGCCAACGTCCTGACTTTC. This encodes CASSPQPGANVLTF.

This clonotype appeared many times. J is TRBJ1-6 and V is TRBV6-1; 10 bases agree with TRBD1. Germline CDR1 and CDR2: MNHNS and SASEGT. J lost 7 bases, V lost 0 bases, and 0 bases had no gene match. This CDR3 is built from 15 residues. The CDR3 DNA follows: TGTGCCAGCAGTGAAGCGACAGGGGGCAATTCACCCCTCCACTTT. Residues: CASSEATGGNSPLHF.

This clonotype came up many times. The V gene is TRBV10-3, the J gene TRBJ2-2; D is unclear. V was pared by 1 base and J by 2 bases, with 11 bases between. This CDR3 contains 16 residues. Germline-derived CDR1 and CDR2 are ENHRY and SYGVKD. CDR3 sequence (DNA): TGTGCCATCAGTGAGTTGTTAGGCAGCAACACCGGGGAGCTGTTTTTT. It codes for CAISELLGSNTGELFF.

J is TRBJ2-1 and V is TRBV7-9, with D possibly TRBD1 on 5 matching bases. The CDR3 sequence is 13 residues long. Per the germline V gene, CDR1 is SEHNR and CDR2 is FQNEAQ (reference sequence). Deletions cut 4 bases from V and 5 bases from J, with 9 bases between. This CDR3 reads CASSSTANNEQFF. CDR3 in DNA: TGTGCCAGCAGCTCGACAGCCAACAATGAGCAGTTCTTC.

This clonotype was counted only a few times. V usage is TRBV7-2 and J usage is TRBJ1-1, with D maybe TRBD1 (5 bases). The germline V gene encodes CDR1 SGHTA and CDR2 FQGNSA. V gave up 3 bases and J gave up 8 bases, with 13 bases separating them. There are 13 residues in the CDR3. CDR3 DNA: TGTGCCAGCAGCTTTACCCAGGGATGGGAAGCTTTCTTT. This translates into CASSFTQGWEAFF.

This clonotype was seen repeatedly, ten times or more. The chain couples TRBV30 to TRBJ2-3; D is undetermined. The CDR3 runs to 12 residues. Trimming left V 4 bases short and J 2 bases short, with 7 bases between. Germline loops: CDR1 GTSNPN, CDR2 SVGIG (reference sequence). Here the CDR3 reads CAWKGITDTQYF. CDR3 in DNA: TGTGCCTGGAAGGGCATCACAGATACGCAGTATTTT.

This clonotype was observed a few times. The chain joins TRBV29-1 to TRBJ2-1; 7 bases align to TRBD2. The CDR3 has 17 amino acids. Germline lookup yields CDR1 SQVTM and CDR2 ANQGSEA. The V and J ends lost 2 bases and 0 bases, in that order; junction bases with no gene match: 10. CDR3 bases: TGCAGCGTTGAACTGCTAGCGGAGCGATACTCCTACAATGAGCAGTTCTTC. This translates into CSVELLAERYSYNEQFF.

This clonotype has just a few counts. Here the CDR3 reads CASRWRYSSGANVLTF. The CDR3 nucleotides read TGTGCCAGCAGATGGCGGTATTCCTCTGGGGCCAACGTCCTGACTTTC. The V call is TRBV2, the J call TRBJ2-6; D call uncertain. Germline CDR1 is SNHLY and CDR2 is FYNNEI. This CDR3 spans 16 amino acids. V lost 6 bases, J lost 0 bases, and 12 bases lay in between.

This clonotype was found many times. This chain links TRBV7-2 with TRBJ2-7; the match to TRBD2 covers 7 bases. The length of the CDR3 is 14 residues. Looked up from germline, CDR1 is SGHTA and CDR2 is FQGNSA. V lost 8 bases and J lost 7; bases outside the gene matches: 14. CDR3: CASGWLAASGEQYF. The CDR3 DNA sequence: TGTGCCAGCGGGTGGCTAGCGGCATCAGGGGAGCAGTACTTC.

This chain links TRBV19 with TRBJ2-3; no firm D call. Germline values: CDR1 LNHDA, CDR2 SQIVND (reference sequence). This CDR3 is built from 13 residues. The V end was cut by 3 bases, the J end by 5 bases, with 9 bases between. The CDR3 is CASSIRPRDTQYF. CDR3 nucleotides: TGTGCCAGTAGTATCCGTCCGCGAGATACGCAGTATTTT.

This clonotype came up many times. The chain uses TRBV24-1 and TRBJ2-5, with 11 positions matching TRBD2. Losses at the gene ends were 4 bases for V and 2 bases for J; bases not matched to a gene: 17. From germline, CDR1 is KGHDR and CDR2 SFDVKD. This CDR3 is 20 amino acids long. The CDR3 region has the DNA TGTGCCACCAGTGAACGGACAGGGAGACTAGCGGGAATCTTTCAAGAGACCCAGTACTTC. The encoded protein is CATSERTGRLAGIFQETQYF.

This clonotype was observed a single time. V gene TRBV20-1 combines with J gene TRBJ2-3; 16 bases are a match to TRBD2. This CDR3 is built from 17 residues. V lost 1 base, J lost 7 bases, and 8 bases stayed unmatched. The V gene's germline CDR1 is DFQATT and CDR2 SNEGSKA (reference sequence). CDR3 nucleotide sequence: TGCAGTGCTAGAGGCCGGGGACTAGCGGGAGGGCCGAATACGCAGTATTTT. Its protein is CSARGRGLAGGPNTQYF.

This clonotype was picked up many times. The rearrangement links TRBV12-3 or TRBV12-4 to TRBJ2-1, with 8 bases fitting TRBD2. CDR3 size: 13 residues. Trimming at V came to 6 bases and at J to 9 bases, leaving 7 bases not matched to a gene. CDR3 amino acids: CASSTGLVIEQFF. The CDR3 DNA reads as TGTGCCAGCAGCACGGGACTAGTTATTGAGCAGTTCTTC.

This clonotype was observed many times. The rearrangement joins TRBV12-3 or TRBV12-4 to TRBJ1-5; D possibly corresponds to TRBD1 (5 bases). V was shortened by 6 bases and J by 0 bases, with 12 bases between the two germline ends. This CDR3 region has 15 residues. The CDR3 region is CASRTGRYSNQPQHF. The DNA of the CDR3 is TGTGCCAGCAGAACGGGACGGTATAGCAATCAGCCCCAGCATTTT.

This clonotype was seen ten or more times. DNA for the CDR3: TGTGCCACCAGTGATGCTCAGCCGGACGGGGAAGAGACCCAGTACTTC. It specifies CATSDAQPDGEETQYF. This chain connects TRBV24-1 to TRBJ2-5, with TRBD2 as a possible D gene (5 bases). Trimming took 3 bases from V and 3 from J, leaving 16 bases between them. This CDR3 contains 16 residues. Germline CDR1 reads KGHDR; CDR2 reads SFDVKD.

In its sample, this clonotype was seen many times. CDR3 protein: CSGAGGDYEQYF. The CDR3 DNA sequence: TGCAGTGGAGCAGGGGGCGATTACGAGCAGTACTTC. The chain couples TRBV20-1 to TRBJ2-7, with 8 bases lining up with TRBD1. The V segment lost 7 bases and the J segment 4 bases; nucleotides outside the gene matches: 6. The CDR3 covers 12 residues. Germline CDR1 reads DFQATT; CDR2 reads SNEGSKA (reference sequence).

The sample holds a few counts of this clonotype. V usage is TRBV27 and J usage is TRBJ2-3; no reliable D call. This CDR3 has 14 amino acids. The germline V and J ends were trimmed by 8 bases and 6 bases, with 18 bases remaining between them. CDR1 is MNHEY, CDR2 SMNVEV, per germline (reference sequence). CDR3 residues: CASRSNYLWDTQYF. As DNA, the CDR3 is TGTGCCAGCCGAAGTAACTACTTGTGGGATACGCAGTATTTT.

This clonotype occurred many times. The rearrangement uses TRBV6-1 and TRBJ2-3; TRBD1 matches at 10 bases. The V and J ends lost 5 bases and 4 bases, in that order; junction bases with no gene match: 6. This CDR3 is built from 15 residues. The germline V gene encodes CDR1 MNHNS and CDR2 SASEGT. CDR3 sequence reads: CASSTTGGLSDTQYF. CDR3 in DNA: TGTGCCAGCAGTACGACAGGGGGCTTATCAGATACGCAGTATTTT.

Of note for this clonotype: A much bigger clone sits one base away, suggesting this may be a read error. The chain joins TRBV29-1 to TRBJ2-7; 8 bases are shared with TRBD2. V dropped 5 bases and J dropped 2; count of bases not matched to a gene: 11. Germline lookup yields CDR1 SQVTM and CDR2 ANQGSEA. The CDR3 contains 15 residues. The CDR3 DNA sequence: TGCAGCGTTACCGGCGTCACTAGCGGTCCCTACGAGCAGTACTTC. Residues: CSVTGVTSGPYEQYF.

This chain connects TRBV29-1 to TRBJ2-1; no firm D call. Trimming took off 6 bases at V and 3 bases at J, with 9 bases between the two ends. Germline lookup yields CDR1 SQVTM and CDR2 ANQGSEA. CDR3 length: 12 amino acids. In DNA, the CDR3 is TGCAGCGTCTCTAGGGACTACAATGAGCAGTTCTTC. It is translated as CSVSRDYNEQFF.

Ten or more counts support this clonotype. The rearrangement links TRBV27 to TRBJ2-1; 10 nucleotides agree with TRBD2. This CDR3 contains 15 residues. V trimming: 6 bases; J trimming: 3 bases; junction bases outside the gene matches: 5. CDR1 MNHEY and CDR2 SMNVEV come from the germline V gene (reference sequence). CDR3 sequence (DNA): TGTGCCAGCAGATCACCTAGCGGGAGCTACAATGAGCAGTTCTTC. Amino acids: CASRSPSGSYNEQFF.

This clonotype was detected ten times or more. V usage is TRBV10-2 and J usage is TRBJ2-5; 7 nucleotides line up with TRBD2. J gave up 0 bases and V 6 bases, and 4 bases lay outside the gene matches. Germline V gives CDR1 WSHSY, CDR2 SAAADI. This CDR3 has 14 amino acids. CDR3 sequence (DNA): TGCGCCAGCAGCGGGGAGGGGAACCAAGAGACCCAGTACTTC. As protein: CASSGEGNQETQYF.

This clonotype was picked up one time. The rearrangement links TRBV15 to TRBJ1-4; D unclear. Between the trimmed V and J ends, which lost 1 base and 7 bases, there was a span of 19 bases. The CDR3 has 17 amino acids. Germline CDR1 is LNHNV and CDR2 is YYDKDF (reference sequence). Written as DNA, the CDR3 is TGTGCCACCAGCAGAGGACTAATTAAGGGAGAAGGTGAAAAACTGTTTTTT. Translation: CATSRGLIKGEGEKLFF.

This clonotype was counted at least ten times. The CDR3 DNA reads TGCAGCGTTGAGGCTAGCGGGAGAGGATACGAGCAGTACTTC. The encoded protein is CSVEASGRGYEQYF. The V gene is TRBV29-1, the J gene TRBJ2-7; 10 nucleotides align to TRBD2. The CDR3 runs to 14 residues. The V segment lost 3 bases and the J segment 4 bases; nucleotides outside the gene matches: 6. Germline V gene lookup returns CDR1 SQVTM and CDR2 ANQGSEA.

The sample holds many counts of this clonotype. V usage is TRBV11-2 and J usage is TRBJ1-2; 9 nucleotides agree with TRBD1. The CDR3 is 15 amino acids. Germline lookup yields CDR1 SGHAT and CDR2 FQNNGV. Germline trimming cut 3 bases from V and 5 bases from J; bases unmatched to any gene: 7. CDR3 in DNA: TGTGCCAGCAGCTTCCAGGGACAGGGAGGTTATGGCTACACCTTC. It translates to CASSFQGQGGYGYTF.

This clonotype was detected many times. The chain joins TRBV6-2 or TRBV6-3 to TRBJ1-5, with TRBD1 identical over 8 bases. Germline CDR1 and CDR2: MNHEY and SVGEGT. The CDR3 totals 16 residues. V shed 6 bases and J 4 bases; nucleotides not matched to a gene: 11. The CDR3 DNA reads as TGTGCCAGCAGCCCAGGACAGGGCCACATAAATCAGCCCCAGCATTTT. Its translation: CASSPGQGHINQPQHF.